This T cell receptor (beta chain) was sequenced during a study of blood T cell repertoires in COVID-19. Turning to the study itself: T cells, B-cell-depleted T cells, or PBMCs supplied cDNA or gDNA.

Under the authors' procedure: Estimates of nucleated cell counts were drawn from the amplification of reference gene primers. Using immunoSEQ multiplex PCR, the repertoire was profiled, and TCRdb retains in-frame clones only, with some absent. From that table come the V and J calls and clone size; the DNA was used to work out D and trimming. The table includes about 360,000 clones, more than 75% detected once. This clone was found once. V lost 7 bases to trimming and J lost 5 bases; unmatched junction nucleotides: 6. CDR3 length equals 15 residues. Germline-derived CDR1 and CDR2 are MNHEY and SVGAGI. The chain couples TRBV6-5 to TRBJ2-2, with 11 bases matching TRBD2. Sequenced input: peripheral blood. This receptor was obtained from a human donor with acute or convalescent COVID-19. The donor label of this sample is uncertain. The chain's CDR3 is CASNLAGGRTGELFF. The CDR3 DNA reads as TGTGCCAGCAACTTAGCGGGGGGGCGAACCGGGGAGCTGTTTTTT.